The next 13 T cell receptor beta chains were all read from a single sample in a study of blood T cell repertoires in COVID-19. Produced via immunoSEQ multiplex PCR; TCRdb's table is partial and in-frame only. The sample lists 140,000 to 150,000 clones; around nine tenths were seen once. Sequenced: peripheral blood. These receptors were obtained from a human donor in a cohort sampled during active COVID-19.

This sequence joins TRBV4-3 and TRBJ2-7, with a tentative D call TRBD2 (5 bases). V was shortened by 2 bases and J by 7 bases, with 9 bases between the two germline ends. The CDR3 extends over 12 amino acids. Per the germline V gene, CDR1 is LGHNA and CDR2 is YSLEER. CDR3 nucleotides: TGCGCCAGCAGCCAACGACGAGGGGAGCAGTACTTC. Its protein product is CASSQRRGEQYF.

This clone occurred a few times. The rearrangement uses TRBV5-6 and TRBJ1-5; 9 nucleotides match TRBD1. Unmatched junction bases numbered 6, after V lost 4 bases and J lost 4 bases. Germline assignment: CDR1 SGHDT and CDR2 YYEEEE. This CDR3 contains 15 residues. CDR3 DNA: TGTGCCAGCAGCGGAACAGGGGGCGGGAATCAGCCCCAGCATTTT. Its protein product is CASSGTGGGNQPQHF.

The CDR3 here is CASSSQGLQGGELFF. The DNA for the CDR3 is TGTGCCAGCAGTTCCCAAGGGTTGCAGGGCGGGGAGCTGTTTTTT. This chain joins TRBV2 and TRBJ2-2; the D gene is possibly TRBD1 (5 bases). Germline V gene lookup returns CDR1 SNHLY and CDR2 FYNNEI. Deletions cut 5 bases from V and 7 bases from J, with 17 bases between. CDR3 size: 15 residues.

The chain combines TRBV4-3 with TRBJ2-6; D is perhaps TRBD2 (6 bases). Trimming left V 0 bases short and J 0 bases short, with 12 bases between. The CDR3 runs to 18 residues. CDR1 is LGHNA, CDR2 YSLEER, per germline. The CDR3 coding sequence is TGCGCCAGCAGCCAAGATCGGAGGGGACGCTCTGGGGCCAACGTCCTGACTTTC. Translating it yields CASSQDRRGRSGANVLTF.

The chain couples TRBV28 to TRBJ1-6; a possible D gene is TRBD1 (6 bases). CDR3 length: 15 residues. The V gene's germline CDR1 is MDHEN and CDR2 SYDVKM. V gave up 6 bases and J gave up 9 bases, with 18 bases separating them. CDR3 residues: CASSRQGSGSSPLHF. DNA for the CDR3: TGTGCCAGCAGCCGTCAGGGGTCCGGTAGTTCACCCCTCCACTTT.

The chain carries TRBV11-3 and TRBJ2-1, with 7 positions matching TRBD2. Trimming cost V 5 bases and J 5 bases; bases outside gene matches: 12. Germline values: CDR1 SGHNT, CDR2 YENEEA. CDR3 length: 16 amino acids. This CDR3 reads CASSKLIAGGDNEQFF. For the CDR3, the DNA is TGTGCCAGCAGCAAATTAATAGCGGGCGGAGACAATGAGCAGTTCTTC.

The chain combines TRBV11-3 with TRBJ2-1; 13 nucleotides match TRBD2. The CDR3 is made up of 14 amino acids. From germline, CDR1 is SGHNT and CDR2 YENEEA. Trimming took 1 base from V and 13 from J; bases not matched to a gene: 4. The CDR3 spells CASSLGTSGSKQFF. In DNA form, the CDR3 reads TGTGCCAGCAGCTTAGGGACTAGCGGGAGCAAACAGTTCTTC.

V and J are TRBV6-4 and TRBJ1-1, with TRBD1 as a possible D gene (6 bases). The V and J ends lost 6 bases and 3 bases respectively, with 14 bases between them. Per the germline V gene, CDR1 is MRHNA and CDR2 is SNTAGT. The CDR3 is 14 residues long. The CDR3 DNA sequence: TGTGCCAGCAGCCTACAGGGAGGGGACACTGAAGCTTTCTTT. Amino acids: CASSLQGGDTEAFF.

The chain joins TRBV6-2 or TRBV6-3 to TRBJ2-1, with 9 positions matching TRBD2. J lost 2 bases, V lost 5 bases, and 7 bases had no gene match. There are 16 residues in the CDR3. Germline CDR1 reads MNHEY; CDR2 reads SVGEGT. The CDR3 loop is CASSLTGTSPYNEQFF. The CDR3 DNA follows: TGTGCCAGCAGTCTAACCGGGACTAGCCCCTACAATGAGCAGTTCTTC.

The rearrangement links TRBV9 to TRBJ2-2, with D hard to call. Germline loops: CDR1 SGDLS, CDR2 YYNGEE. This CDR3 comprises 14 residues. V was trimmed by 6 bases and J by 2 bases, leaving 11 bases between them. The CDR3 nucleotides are TGTGCCAGCAAGGCTAGGCCCAACACCGGGGAGCTGTTTTTT. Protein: CASKARPNTGELFF.

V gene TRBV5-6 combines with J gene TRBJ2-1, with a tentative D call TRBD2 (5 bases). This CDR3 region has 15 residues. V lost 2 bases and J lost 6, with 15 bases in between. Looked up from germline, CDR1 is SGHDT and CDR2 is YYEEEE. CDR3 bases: TGTGCCAGCAGCTTAGTTGAGGGCAGCGGCAATGAGCAGTTCTTC. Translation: CASSLVEGSGNEQFF.

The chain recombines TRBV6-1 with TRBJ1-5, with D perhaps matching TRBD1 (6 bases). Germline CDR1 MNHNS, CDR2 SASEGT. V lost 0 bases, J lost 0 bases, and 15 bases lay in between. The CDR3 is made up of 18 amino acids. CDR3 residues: CASSEARDRYYSNQPQHF. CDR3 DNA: TGTGCCAGCAGTGAAGCACGAGACAGGTATTATAGCAATCAGCCCCAGCATTTT.

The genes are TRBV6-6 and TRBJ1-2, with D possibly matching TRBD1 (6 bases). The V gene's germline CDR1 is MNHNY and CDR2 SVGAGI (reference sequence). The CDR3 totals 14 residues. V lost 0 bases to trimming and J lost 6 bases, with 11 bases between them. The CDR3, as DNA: TGTGCCAGCAGTTACTCCGGGACAACAAATGGCTACACCTTC. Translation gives CASSYSGTTNGYTF.